This T cell receptor (beta chain) was recorded in a study of blood T cell repertoires in COVID-19 (dated by TCRdb to about 2020). A note on the overall study: Samples from collaborators originated in the United States, Italy and Spain and spanned both the acute and convalescent phases of COVID-19. The prospective study material was composed of cDNA or gDNA derived from T cells, B-cell-depleted T cells, or PBMCs. Subjects who had been exposed to COVID-19, were actively infected with it, or had recovered from it provided the deeply sampled blood TCRbeta repertoires that made up the dataset. The repertoires were made available in a free public database intended to serve as a resource for research on the immune response to SARS-CoV-2. Samples were obtained from the ongoing ImmuneRACE study (first 160 participants) and from about 1,300 subjects provided by 6 global collaborators. Sample metadata almost always included a de-identified subject ID, COVID-19 status, age in years and sex. Where available, HLA class I and class II types were taken from metadata supplied by the sample provider and were not determined by assay-based typing.

Participants in the prospective study were enrolled through a virtual design, were aged about 18 to 100 years, and lived in about 25 United States geographic areas. In the prospective study, participants were assigned to cohorts based on the clinical history participants reported in a screening survey and a study questionnaire. Recovered participants in ImmuneRACE Cohort 3 were defined as having two consecutive negative NP/OP PCR tests, clearance from a healthcare professional, or resolution of symptoms. Mobile phlebotomists in the prospective study collected whole blood, serum and a nasopharyngeal or oropharyngeal swab from every participant. Participants in the prospective study had the option to provide additional blood draws and questionnaires over a roughly 2-month period. Blood samples from the prospective study were shipped frozen or at room temperature prior to DNA extraction. TCRbeta CDR3 regions were amplified from genomic DNA using the immunoSEQ Assay, a bias-controlled multiplex PCR. For the original study's pipeline: Within the assay, amplification of reference gene primers was used to estimate how many nucleated cells each sample contained. To quantify the absolute abundance of each unique TCRbeta CDR3 rearrangement, sequence reads were collapsed and filtered. For each sample, productive Simpson clonality was calculated as the square root of Simpson's diversity index over productive rearrangements. TCRdb took over this immuneACCESS table, retaining in-frame rearrangements with V and J assigned. Such tables are incomplete; in checked studies, under half of the missing clones stem from an unresolved V gene, and the remainder is unexplained. V, J and clone size derive from that table, while D and trimming were established from the DNA sequence. This sample is represented by 150,000 to 200,000 clones; around 83% of them were singletons. Clones ranked in the top ten supply approximately 14% of the sample.

Results the study describes overall, beyond this receptor: How much clinical and demographic metadata was included differed by source and by participant, and the metadata was provided uncurated.

Measured from the cysteine to the phenylalanine, the CDR3 is 14 residues long. This entry keeps only the CDR3 DNA: 42 bases, framed from base 1. Deletion took 5 bases off V and 5 bases off J, with a span of 16 bases between the germline ends. Per the germline V gene, SGHTA is the CDR1 and FQGNSA is the CDR2. For this clone: No cognate antigen has been identified for it. No much larger clone exists at a distance of one base, and base qualities are not known.

The sample comprised PBMCs or T cells enriched from blood (not recorded which). The clonotype was recovered from a man over 45 who had recovered from COVID-19. The rearrangement joined TRBV7-2 to TRBJ2-7; TRBD2 is perhaps the D gene, given 5 matching bases. The CDR3 region reads CASSLVEGAHEQYF. The DNA is TGTGCCAGCAGCCTAGTCGAGGGTGCCCACGAGCAGTACTTC. Here the CDR3 is joined to the reference TRBV7-2 and TRBJ2-7 genes, and the full variable domain is: GAGVSQSPSNKVTEKGKDVELRCDPISGHTALYWYRQSLGQGLEFLIYFQGNSAPDKSGLPSDRFSAERTGGSVSTLTIQRTQQEDSAVYLCASSLVEGAHEQYFGPGTRLTVT.